This T cell receptor (beta chain) stems from a study of blood T cell repertoires in COVID-19. About the study: PBMCs, B-cell-depleted T cells, or T cells provided the cDNA or gDNA that made up the material.

Only in-frame clones appear in the TCRdb table, and some are missing; sequencing was by immunoSEQ multiplex PCR. The sample has 81,000 or so clones, over 75% seen once. Looked up from germline, CDR1 is MNHEY and CDR2 is SVGAGI. V lost 4 bases and J lost 5; bases outside the gene matches: 13. The CDR3 runs to 16 residues. The TCR originated in a man between 65 and 79 years old with active or convalescent COVID-19. The sequencing input was peripheral blood. This rearrangement joins TRBV6-5 to TRBJ1-2; 7 bases agree with TRBD1. Here the CDR3 DNA reads TGTGCCAGCAGTTCGATCCGCCGACAGGGTTGGTATGGCTACACCTTC. Its protein is CASSSIRRQGWYGYTF.